This T cell receptor beta chain was profiled in a study of blood T cell repertoires in COVID-19 (TCRdb year 2020). Background for the entire study: Samples covering the acute and convalescent phases of COVID-19 were provided by collaborators in the United States, Italy and Spain. The material from the prospective study consisted of cDNA or gDNA derived from T cells, B-cell-depleted T cells, or PBMCs. The dataset comprised deeply sampled blood TCRbeta repertoires from subjects exposed to, actively infected with, or recovered from COVID-19. The repertoires were released in a freely available public database meant as a resource for research on the immune response to SARS-CoV-2. The samples were drawn from the first 160 participants of the ongoing ImmuneRACE study and from about 1,200 subjects provided by 6 global collaborators. The sample metadata nearly always contained a de-identified subject ID, COVID-19 status, age in years and sex. HLA class I and class II types, where available, came from metadata supplied by the sample provider rather than from assay-based typing.

Each collaborating institution followed its own protocols to collect whole blood in K2EDTA tubes. For TCRbeta analysis, collaborators shipped samples as frozen whole blood, isolated PBMCs, or DNA extracted from either of those sample types. For this clone: Its antigen has not been determined. One base away there is no much larger clone; base qualities are not given.

TCRbeta CDR3 regions were amplified from genomic DNA using the immunoSEQ Assay, a bias-controlled multiplex PCR. The authors processed their data as follows. The number of nucleated cells in each sample was estimated by amplification of reference gene primers within the assay. To quantify the absolute abundance of each unique TCRbeta CDR3 rearrangement, sequence reads were collapsed and filtered. For each sample, productive Simpson clonality was calculated by taking the square root of Simpson's diversity index across productive rearrangements. Drawn from immuneACCESS, this table holds only the in-frame rearrangements with V and J called that TCRdb kept. Clones are partly lost; checked studies trace under half to an unresolved V gene and leave the rest unexplained. The DNA gave D and trimming, while V, J and clone size come from that table. For this sample the table gives 99,000 or so clones, of which roughly 80% were detected only once. The top ten clones comprise roughly 3.3% of the sample.

Broader findings and caveats from the paper: How much clinical and demographic metadata was included differed by source and by participant, and the metadata was provided uncurated.

The receptor's source is a woman over 75 with active or convalescent COVID-19. Sequenced input: peripheral blood.

The nucleotide sequence reads TGTGCCAGCAGTCCTGCCGGGAATAGTGGAAACACCATATATTTT. Translated, this gives CASSPAGNSGNTIYF. Recombination linked TRBV6-6 to TRBJ1-3; the D gene remains uncertain. Via the germline V gene (reference sequence), CDR1 is MNHNY and CDR2 SVGAGI. V and J lose 5 bases and 3 bases, and a span of 14 bases separates them. Including cysteine and phenylalanine, the CDR3 has 15 amino acids. The DNA shown is the 45-base CDR3, in frame from base 1.